This T cell receptor (beta chain) originates from a study of identical twins. TCRdb called the 5' RACE reads again in MiXCR, with one record for every CDR3 protein. The sample consists of 450,000 or so distinct CDR3 sequences, around 18% of them appearing once. This clonotype was seen at least ten times. Its antigen is still unknown. The study's findings and limits: Cross-sectional statistical analysis was relied on for the conclusions, without the same donors being followed. Out-of-frame alpha sequences common to twins were enriched for low generation probability. Fewer insertions marked abundant cord blood beta clonotypes; young adult naive trended weakly, memory not at all.

V was cut by 1 base and J by 2 bases, with 10 bases left in between. The CDR3 spans 14 residues. Germline V gives CDR1 DFQATT, CDR2 SNEGSKA (reference sequence). The sequence was obtained from a man aged 50 or older in good health. Material for sequencing was naive T cells sorted from blood. V and J are TRBV20-1 and TRBJ2-3; D unclear. The CDR3 is CSARGLANTDTQYF. The DNA of the CDR3 is TGCAGTGCTAGAGGGTTAGCCAACACAGATACGCAGTATTTT.